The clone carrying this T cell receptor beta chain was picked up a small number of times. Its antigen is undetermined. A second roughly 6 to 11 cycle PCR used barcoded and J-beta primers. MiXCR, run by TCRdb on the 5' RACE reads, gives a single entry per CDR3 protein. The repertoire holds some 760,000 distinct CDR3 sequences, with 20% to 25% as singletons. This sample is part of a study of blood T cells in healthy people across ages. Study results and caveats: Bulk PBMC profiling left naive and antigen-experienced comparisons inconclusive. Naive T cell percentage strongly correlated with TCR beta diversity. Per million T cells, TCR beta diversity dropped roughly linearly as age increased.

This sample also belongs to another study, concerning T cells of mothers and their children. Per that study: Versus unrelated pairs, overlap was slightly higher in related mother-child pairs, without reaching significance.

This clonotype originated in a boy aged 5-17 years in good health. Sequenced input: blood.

CDR3 amino acids: CATLSYGVRDTEAFF. As DNA, the CDR3 is TGTGCCACCCTCTCCTACGGGGTACGGGACACTGAAGCTTTCTTT. This sequence joins TRBV7-9 and TRBJ1-1, with D unclear. Germline V gives CDR1 SEHNR, CDR2 FQNEAQ (reference sequence). This CDR3 is built from 15 residues. Trimming left V 10 bases short and J 3 bases short, with 21 bases between.